This T cell receptor (beta chain) was documented in a study of T-cell reconstitution after alpha-beta-depleted transplantation in children. Unique molecular identifiers were used to barcode this TCRbeta library. TCRdb independently ran MiXCR on the PCR reads; one entry per CDR3 protein. The repertoire holds hundreds of thousands of distinct CDR3 sequences, with approximately 32% as singletons. After removal of 3 bases from V and 2 bases from J, the junction contained 7 bases not matched to a gene. This CDR3 spans 15 amino acids. Germline CDR1 and CDR2: MDHEN and SYDVKM. The sample holds one count of this clonotype.

The chain employs TRBV28 and TRBJ2-7, with 7 bases identical to TRBD1. The origin of this receptor is a human donor who donated a stem cell graft to a child with aplastic anemia. This specimen was PBMCs from the stem cell graft donor, taken from the stem cell graft. The CDR3 DNA follows: TGTGCCAGCAGTTTTTTGCCGGGACAGCCCTACGAGCAGTACTTC. Amino acid sequence: CASSFLPGQPYEQYF.